This record looks at one T cell receptor beta chain sequence and its context. Its antigen remains unidentified. The validation cohort, a group of roughly 120 subjects, included the donors and was separate from the roughly 720-subject first cohort. Sequenced by immunoSEQ multiplex PCR; TCRdb stores in-frame clones only, minus some. This sample yields 150,000 to 200,000 clones, of which about 80% are seen a single time; 6% to 9% belongs to the top ten. The sample originates from a study of cytomegalovirus exposure and HLA in healthy donors. Overall study findings and caveats: The listing of about 150 TCR beta chains classed them as cytomegalovirus-associated. The dataset shows that most TCR sequences were rare, while some public TCRs occurred in many donors. In vitro assays verified that a few CMV-associated chains recognized CMV antigens specifically.

The origin of this receptor is a young man in good health and CMV-seropositive. The sample consisted of PBMCs.

In DNA form, the CDR3 reads TGTGCCAGCAGCCTTGGACTAGCGGGCCCATCCTACGAGCAGTACTTC. Its translation: CASSLGLAGPSYEQYF. The V gene is TRBV9, the J gene TRBJ2-7; TRBD2 matches at 11 bases. Per germline, CDR1 SGDLS and CDR2 YYNGEE. This CDR3 is built from 16 residues. Germline trimming cut 4 bases from V and 1 base from J; bases unmatched to any gene: 7.